The rows below give T cell receptor beta chains drawn from one sample of a study of blood T cell repertoires in COVID-19. Profiled with immunoSEQ multiplex PCR; TCRdb holds only in-frame clones, not every one. The data contain nearly 100,000 clones, about four fifths of them singletons. Sequenced: peripheral blood. The receptor source for this set is a woman aged 55 to 70 with acute or convalescent COVID-19. CDR3s include the opening cysteine and the closing phenylalanine or tryptophan. The order of the fields is J gene, D gene, clone size, V gene, CDR3 protein, CDR3 DNA. The D gene is left open where the match is weak. A clone size is listed for some rows: how often the clone was seen (once, few, many), or a class if it is expanded.

J: TRBJ1-1
D: -
size: -
V: TRBV4-1
CDR3: CASSQAQDTEAFF
DNA: TGCGCCAGCAGCCAAGCACAGGACACTGAAGCTTTCTTT

J: TRBJ2-1
D: TRBD1
size: -
V: TRBV28
CDR3: CASSYFRQLGTVGNEQFF
DNA: TGTGCCAGCAGTTATTTCAGACAGTTGGGGACAGTCGGCAATGAGCAGTTCTTC

J: TRBJ1-1
D: TRBD1
size: -
V: TRBV27
CDR3: CASSRRQGNTEAFF
DNA: TGTGCCAGCAGTAGACGACAGGGGAACACTGAAGCTTTCTTT

J: TRBJ2-5
D: TRBD2
size: -
V: TRBV5-1
CDR3: CASSNSGGTETQYF
DNA: TGCGCCAGCAGCAATTCGGGGGGGACTGAGACCCAGTACTTC

J: TRBJ2-2
D: TRBD1
size: -
V: TRBV5-6
CDR3: CASSLQGARGTGELFF
DNA: TGTGCCAGCAGCCTACAGGGGGCGCGCGGCACCGGGGAGCTGTTTTTT

J: TRBJ1-2
D: -
size: -
V: TRBV7-2
CDR3: CASSVGVLNYGYTF
DNA: TGTGCCAGCAGCGTAGGAGTTTTAAACTATGGCTACACCTTC

J: TRBJ2-7
D: -
size: -
V: TRBV6-5
CDR3: CASSKARGEQYF
DNA: TGTGCCAGCAGTAAGGCCCGGGGGGAGCAGTACTTC

J: TRBJ2-7
D: TRBD2
size: -
V: TRBV5-4
CDR3: CASSPRAAGTPYEQYF
DNA: TGTGCCAGCAGCCCAAGGGCAGCGGGGACCCCCTACGAGCAGTACTTC

J: TRBJ2-5
D: TRBD2
size: -
V: TRBV7-9
CDR3: CASSSGGRPAVETQYF
DNA: TGTGCCAGCAGCTCGGGGGGGAGACCAGCTGTGGAGACCCAGTACTTC

J: TRBJ1-2
D: -
size: -
V: TRBV7-2
CDR3: CASSSNSGLSVYTF
DNA: TGTGCCAGCAGCTCGAACAGCGGCCTTAGTGTCTACACCTTC

J: TRBJ2-5
D: TRBD1
size: -
V: TRBV7-9
CDR3: CASSFHSTGGGETQYF
DNA: TGTGCCAGCAGCTTCCATTCGACAGGGGGCGGGGAGACCCAGTACTTC

J: TRBJ1-2
D: TRBD1
size: -
V: TRBV28
CDR3: CAVDRVRNYGYTF
DNA: TGTGCCGTCGACAGGGTCCGTAACTATGGCTACACCTTC

J: TRBJ1-5
D: -
size: once
V: TRBV28
CDR3: CASSPAQGGRQPQHF
DNA: TGTGCCAGCAGTCCCGCCCAGGGTGGTCGTCAGCCCCAGCATTTT

J: TRBJ1-6
D: -
size: -
V: TRBV6-5
CDR3: CASSYSNRVDSPLHF
DNA: TGTGCCAGCAGTTACTCGAACAGGGTTGATTCACCCCTCCACTTT

J: TRBJ2-1
D: -
size: -
V: TRBV7-2
CDR3: CASSLARENEQFF
DNA: TGTGCCAGCAGCTTAGCGCGCGAAAATGAGCAGTTCTTC

J: TRBJ1-2
D: -
size: few
V: TRBV7-2
CDR3: CASSLALGEGVGGYTF
DNA: TGTGCCAGCAGCTTAGCGCTAGGGGAGGGCGTAGGTGGCTACACCTTC

J: TRBJ2-4
D: -
size: -
V: TRBV30
CDR3: CAWSVRGAKNIQYF
DNA: TGTGCCTGGAGTGTACGGGGAGCCAAAAACATTCAGTACTTC

J: TRBJ2-1
D: TRBD2
size: -
V: TRBV24-1
CDR3: CATSDLAGGEFF
DNA: TGTGCCACCAGTGACCTAGCGGGGGGTGAGTTCTTC

J: TRBJ2-7
D: TRBD1
size: -
V: TRBV7-6
CDR3: CASSLGGQGAYEQYF
DNA: TGTGCCAGCAGCTTAGGCGGACAGGGCGCCTACGAGCAGTACTTC

J: TRBJ2-4
D: -
size: -
V: TRBV7-8
CDR3: CASSTQPDSNIQYF
DNA: TGTGCCAGCAGCACTCAGCCGGACAGTAACATTCAGTACTTC

J: TRBJ1-5
D: -
size: -
V: TRBV15
CDR3: CATSSDSSLARNQPQHF
DNA: TGTGCCACCAGCAGCGATAGCAGCCTGGCGCGCAATCAGCCCCAGCATTTT

J: TRBJ2-3
D: TRBD2
size: -
V: TRBV7-6
CDR3: CASSFVAGGADTQYF
DNA: TGTGCCAGCAGCTTCGTAGCGGGGGGAGCAGATACGCAGTATTTT

J: TRBJ2-3
D: TRBD2
size: few
V: TRBV9
CDR3: CASSPIAGSTDTQYF
DNA: TGTGCCAGCAGCCCCATAGCGGGGAGCACAGATACGCAGTATTTT

J: TRBJ1-1
D: -
size: -
V: TRBV30
CDR3: CAWSVYGNTEAFF
DNA: TGTGCCTGGAGTGTATACGGGAACACTGAAGCTTTCTTT

J: TRBJ1-4
D: TRBD1
size: -
V: TRBV5-6
CDR3: CASSPLDRGSLFF
DNA: TGTGCCAGCAGCCCCTTGGACAGGGGTTCCCTGTTTTTT

J: TRBJ1-2
D: -
size: -
V: TRBV30
CDR3: CAWNEGRGYGYTF
DNA: TGTGCCTGGAACGAGGGCCGCGGGTATGGCTACACCTTC

J: TRBJ2-3
D: TRBD1
size: once
V: TRBV11-3
CDR3: CASSPRQGRGTDTQYF
DNA: TGTGCCAGCAGCCCCCGACAGGGACGGGGCACAGATACGCAGTATTTT

J: TRBJ1-6
D: -
size: -
V: TRBV19
CDR3: CASSLSLTPRSPLHF
DNA: TGTGCCAGTAGTCTTTCGTTGACTCCCCGATCACCCCTCCACTTT

J: TRBJ1-6
D: -
size: once
V: TRBV5-1
CDR3: CASSLDTYNSPLHF
DNA: TGCGCCAGCAGCTTGGATACCTATAATTCACCCCTCCACTTT

J: TRBJ1-6
D: -
size: -
V: TRBV5-1
CDR3: CASSNPLGTSYSPLHF
DNA: TGCGCCAGCAGCAATCCTCTAGGGACAAGTTACTCACCCCTCCACTTT

J: TRBJ1-2
D: TRBD1
size: few
V: TRBV6-5
CDR3: CASTGDRVGYTF
DNA: TGTGCCAGCACGGGGGACAGGGTTGGCTACACCTTC

J: TRBJ2-7
D: -
size: -
V: TRBV7-2
CDR3: CASSPGVSSYEQYF
DNA: TGTGCCAGCAGCCCCGGGGTTAGCTCCTACGAGCAGTACTTC

J: TRBJ1-1
D: TRBD1
size: -
V: TRBV19
CDR3: CASSNSGGPNTEAFF
DNA: TGTGCCAGTAGTAATTCAGGGGGACCGAACACTGAAGCTTTCTTT

J: TRBJ1-2
D: -
size: -
V: TRBV4-1
CDR3: CASSQVSGGRDGYTF
DNA: TGCGCCAGCAGCCAAGTATCTGGGGGGAGGGATGGCTACACCTTC

J: TRBJ1-2
D: TRBD1
size: -
V: TRBV2
CDR3: CASKGQVSNYGYTF
DNA: TGTGCCAGCAAAGGACAGGTTTCTAACTATGGCTACACCTTC

J: TRBJ1-4
D: -
size: -
V: TRBV5-1
CDR3: CASSLALGNEKLFF
DNA: TGCGCCAGCAGCTTGGCACTCGGTAATGAAAAACTGTTTTTT

J: TRBJ1-2
D: -
size: -
V: TRBV30
CDR3: CAWSGAGGFTF
DNA: TGTGCCTGGAGTGGCGCAGGAGGTTTTACCTTC

J: TRBJ1-1
D: -
size: -
V: TRBV19
CDR3: CASSIAGAMNTEAFF
DNA: TGTGCCAGTAGTATAGCTGGGGCGATGAACACTGAAGCTTTCTTT

J: TRBJ2-1
D: TRBD2
size: -
V: TRBV5-4
CDR3: CASSFQRTSGNNEQFF
DNA: TGTGCCAGCAGCTTCCAGAGAACTAGCGGAAACAATGAGCAGTTCTTC

J: TRBJ1-5
D: -
size: once
V: TRBV2
CDR3: CASRPHIGRRDQPQHF
DNA: TGTGCCAGCAGACCCCACATAGGGAGGAGGGATCAGCCCCAGCATTTT

J: TRBJ2-3
D: -
size: -
V: TRBV9
CDR3: CASSALPMEDTQYF
DNA: TGTGCCAGCAGCGCCTTACCAATGGAGGATACGCAGTATTTT

J: TRBJ1-4
D: -
size: -
V: TRBV3-1/TRBV3-2
CDR3: CASSQGGTGANEKLFF
DNA: TGTGCCAGCAGCCAAGGTGGGACGGGAGCTAATGAAAAACTGTTTTTT

J: TRBJ1-1
D: -
size: -
V: TRBV5-4
CDR3: CASSHIGREGTEAFF
DNA: TGTGCCAGCAGCCATATCGGTAGGGAGGGCACTGAAGCTTTCTTT

J: TRBJ2-1
D: TRBD1
size: -
V: TRBV5-1
CDR3: CASSLPRDRGFNEQFF
DNA: TGCGCCAGCAGCTTGCCCCGGGACAGGGGATTCAATGAGCAGTTCTTC

J: TRBJ2-3
D: -
size: -
V: TRBV11-2
CDR3: CASSLRQIRTDTQYF
DNA: TGTGCCAGCAGCTTGAGGCAGATACGCACAGATACGCAGTATTTT

J: TRBJ2-1
D: -
size: -
V: TRBV7-9
CDR3: CASSLSPHEQFF
DNA: TGTGCCAGCAGCCTGTCCCCCCATGAGCAGTTCTTC

J: TRBJ2-5
D: TRBD1
size: -
V: TRBV30
CDR3: CAWSVGQGRETQYF
DNA: TGTGCCTGGAGTGTCGGACAGGGGAGAGAGACCCAGTACTTC

J: TRBJ2-5
D: TRBD2
size: -
V: TRBV28
CDR3: CASSSSPWRGRETQYF
DNA: TGTGCCAGCAGTTCCTCCCCTTGGCGGGGGAGGGAGACCCAGTACTTC

J: TRBJ2-6
D: -
size: once
V: TRBV30
CDR3: CAWSVMGVGANVLTF
DNA: TGTGCCTGGAGTGTAATGGGAGTTGGGGCCAACGTCCTGACTTTC

J: TRBJ1-2
D: -
size: -
V: TRBV19
CDR3: CASRLHGRVYGYTF
DNA: TGTGCCAGTAGGCTTCATGGCAGGGTCTATGGCTACACCTTC

J: TRBJ1-6
D: TRBD1
size: -
V: TRBV11-3
CDR3: CASSFLTGQYSPLHF
DNA: TGTGCCAGCAGCTTTCTGACAGGGCAATATTCACCCCTCCACTTT

J: TRBJ1-6
D: -
size: -
V: TRBV6-6
CDR3: CASSYSAQGTGSPLHF
DNA: TGTGCCAGCAGTTACTCCGCCCAGGGTACAGGGTCACCCCTCCACTTT

J: TRBJ1-2
D: -
size: -
V: TRBV2
CDR3: CASSVGRVNYGYTF
DNA: TGTGCCAGCAGTGTGGGGAGAGTTAACTATGGCTACACCTTC

J: TRBJ2-7
D: -
size: -
V: TRBV7-2
CDR3: CASSLVGAEQYF
DNA: TGTGCCAGCAGCTTAGTGGGGGCCGAGCAGTACTTC

J: TRBJ2-3
D: TRBD2
size: few
V: TRBV6-8
CDR3: CASSLAGGPDTQYF
DNA: TGTGCCAGCAGTTTAGCGGGGGGGCCGGATACGCAGTATTTT